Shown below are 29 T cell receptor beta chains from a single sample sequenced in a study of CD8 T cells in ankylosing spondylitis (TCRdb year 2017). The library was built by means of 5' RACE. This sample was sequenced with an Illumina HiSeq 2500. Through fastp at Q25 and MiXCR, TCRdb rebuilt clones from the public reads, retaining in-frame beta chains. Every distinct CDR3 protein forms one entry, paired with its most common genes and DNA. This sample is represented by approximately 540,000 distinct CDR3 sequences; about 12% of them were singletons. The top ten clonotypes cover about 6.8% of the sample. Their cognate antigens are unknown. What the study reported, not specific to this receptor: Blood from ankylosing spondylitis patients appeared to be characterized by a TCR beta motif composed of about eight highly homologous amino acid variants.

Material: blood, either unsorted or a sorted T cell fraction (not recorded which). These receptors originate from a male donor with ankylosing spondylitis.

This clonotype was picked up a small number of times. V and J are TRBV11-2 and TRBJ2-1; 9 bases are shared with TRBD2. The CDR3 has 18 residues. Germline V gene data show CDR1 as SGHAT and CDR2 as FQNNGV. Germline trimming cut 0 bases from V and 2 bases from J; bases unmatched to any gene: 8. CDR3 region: CASSLELAGIVTYNEQFF. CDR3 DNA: TGTGCCAGCAGCTTAGAGCTAGCGGGAATCGTAACCTACAATGAGCAGTTCTTC.

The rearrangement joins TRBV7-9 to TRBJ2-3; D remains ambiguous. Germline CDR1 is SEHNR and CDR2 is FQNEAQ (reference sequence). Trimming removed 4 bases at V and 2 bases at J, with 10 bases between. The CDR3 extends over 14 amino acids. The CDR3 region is CASSSGRTTDTQYF. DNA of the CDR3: TGTGCCAGCAGCTCAGGACGGACCACAGATACGCAGTATTTT.

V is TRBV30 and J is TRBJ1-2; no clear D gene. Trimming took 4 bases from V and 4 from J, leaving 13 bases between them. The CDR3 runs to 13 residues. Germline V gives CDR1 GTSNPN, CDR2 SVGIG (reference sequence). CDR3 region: CAWTAESVYGYTF. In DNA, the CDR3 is TGTGCCTGGACCGCCGAGTCCGTCTATGGCTACACCTTC.

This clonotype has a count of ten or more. DNA of the CDR3: TGTGCCAGCAGTTTTCTCACCGTTAATCAGCCCCAGCATTTT. Protein sequence: CASSFLTVNQPQHF. V is TRBV12-3 or TRBV12-4 and J is TRBJ1-5, with D unresolved. This CDR3 is built from 14 residues. V lost 3 bases, J lost 4 bases, and 10 bases lay in between.

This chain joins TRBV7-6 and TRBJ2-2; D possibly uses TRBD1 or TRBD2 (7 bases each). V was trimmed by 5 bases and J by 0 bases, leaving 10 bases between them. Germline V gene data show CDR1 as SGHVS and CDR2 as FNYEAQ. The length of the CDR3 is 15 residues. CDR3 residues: CASSQGGANTGELFF. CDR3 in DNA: TGTGCCAGCAGCCAGGGGGGGGCGAACACCGGGGAGCTGTTTTTT.

CDR3 protein: CASSGDSYEQYV. The CDR3 bases are TGTGCCAGCAGTGGGGACAGCTACGAGCAGTACGTC. The V call is TRBV2, the J call TRBJ2-7; 7 bases agree with TRBD1. After removal of 4 bases from V and 3 bases from J, the junction contained 0 bases not matched to a gene. Germline V CDR1 and CDR2: SNHLY, FYNNEI. This CDR3 contains 12 residues.

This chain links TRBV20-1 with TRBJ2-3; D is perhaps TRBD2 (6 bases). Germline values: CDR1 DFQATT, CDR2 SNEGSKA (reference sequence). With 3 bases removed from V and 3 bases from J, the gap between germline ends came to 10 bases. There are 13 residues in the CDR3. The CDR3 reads CSASVGGTDTQYF. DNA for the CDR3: TGCAGTGCTAGTGTGGGAGGTACAGATACGCAGTATTTT.

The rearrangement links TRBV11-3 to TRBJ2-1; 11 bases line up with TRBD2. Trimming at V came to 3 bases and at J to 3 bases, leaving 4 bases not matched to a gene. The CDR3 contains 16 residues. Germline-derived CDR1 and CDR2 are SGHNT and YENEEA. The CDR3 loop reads CASSFLLAGVYNEQFF. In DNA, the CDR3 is TGTGCCAGCAGCTTCCTACTAGCGGGAGTCTACAATGAGCAGTTCTTC.

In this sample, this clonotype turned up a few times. The CDR3 sequence is CASSLEVDLIYGYTF. CDR3 in DNA: TGTGCCAGCAGCTTAGAGGTTGATTTAATCTATGGCTACACCTTC. The V and J genes are TRBV7-2 and TRBJ1-2; D unresolved. Trimming cost V 1 base and J 4 bases, with 13 bases left between them. Per the germline V gene, CDR1 is SGHTA and CDR2 is FQGNSA. The CDR3 has 15 residues.

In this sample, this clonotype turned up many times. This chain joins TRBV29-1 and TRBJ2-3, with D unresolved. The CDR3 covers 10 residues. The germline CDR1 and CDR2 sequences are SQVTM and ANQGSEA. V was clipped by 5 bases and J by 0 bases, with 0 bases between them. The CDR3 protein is CSVSTDTQYF. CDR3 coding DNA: TGCAGCGTTAGCACAGATACGCAGTATTTT.

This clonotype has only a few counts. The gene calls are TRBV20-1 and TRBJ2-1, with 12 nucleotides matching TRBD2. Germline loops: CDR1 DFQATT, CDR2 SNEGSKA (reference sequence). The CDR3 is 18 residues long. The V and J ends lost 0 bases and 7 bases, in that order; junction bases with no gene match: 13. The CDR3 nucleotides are TGCAGTGCTAGAGACCTAAGGGGGCTAGCGGGAGGGCAGAATGAGCAGTTCTTC. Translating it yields CSARDLRGLAGGQNEQFF.

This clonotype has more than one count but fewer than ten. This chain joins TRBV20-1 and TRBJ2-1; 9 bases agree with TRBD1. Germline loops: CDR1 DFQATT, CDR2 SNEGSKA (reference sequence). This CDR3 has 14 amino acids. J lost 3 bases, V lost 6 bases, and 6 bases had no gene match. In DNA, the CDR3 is TGCAGTGCATTACAGGGGGCGGGCTACAATGAGCAGTTCTTC. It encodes CSALQGAGYNEQFF.

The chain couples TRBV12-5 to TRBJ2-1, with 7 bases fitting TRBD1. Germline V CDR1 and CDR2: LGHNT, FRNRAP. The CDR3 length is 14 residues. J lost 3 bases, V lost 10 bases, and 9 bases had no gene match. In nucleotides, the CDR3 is TGTGCTACCAACCCCGGGACAGACTACAATGAGCAGTTCTTC. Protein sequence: CATNPGTDYNEQFF.

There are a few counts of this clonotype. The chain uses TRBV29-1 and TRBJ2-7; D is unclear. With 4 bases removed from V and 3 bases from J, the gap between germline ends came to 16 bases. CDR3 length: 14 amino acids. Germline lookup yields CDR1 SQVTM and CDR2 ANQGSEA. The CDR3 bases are TGCAGCGTTGGAGTAGCAGGCCTGATCTACGAGCAGTACTTC. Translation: CSVGVAGLIYEQYF.

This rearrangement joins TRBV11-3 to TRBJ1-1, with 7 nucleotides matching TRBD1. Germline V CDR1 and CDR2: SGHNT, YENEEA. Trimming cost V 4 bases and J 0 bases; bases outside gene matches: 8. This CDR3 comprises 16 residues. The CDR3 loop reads CASSSGQASMNTEAFF. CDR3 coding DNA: TGTGCCAGCAGCTCCGGACAGGCCTCGATGAACACTGAAGCTTTCTTT.

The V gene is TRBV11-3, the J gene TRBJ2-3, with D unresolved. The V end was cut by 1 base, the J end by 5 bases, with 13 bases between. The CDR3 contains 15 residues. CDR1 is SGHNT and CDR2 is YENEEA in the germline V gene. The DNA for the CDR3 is TGTGCCAGCAGCTTAGGAATGGCGGTTGGAGATACGCAGTATTTT. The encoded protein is CASSLGMAVGDTQYF.

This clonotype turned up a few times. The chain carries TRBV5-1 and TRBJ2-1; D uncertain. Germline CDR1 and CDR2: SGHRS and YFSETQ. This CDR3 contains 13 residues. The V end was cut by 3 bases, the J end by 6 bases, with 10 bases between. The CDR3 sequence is CASSSTLANEQFF. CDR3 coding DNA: TGCGCCAGCAGCTCAACTTTAGCCAATGAGCAGTTCTTC.

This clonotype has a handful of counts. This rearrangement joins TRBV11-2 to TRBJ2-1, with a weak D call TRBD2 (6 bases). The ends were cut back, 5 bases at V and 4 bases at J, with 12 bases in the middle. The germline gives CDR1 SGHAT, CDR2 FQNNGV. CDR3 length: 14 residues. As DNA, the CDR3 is TGTGCCAGCAGCCCCTATAGCGGTTACAATGAGCAGTTCTTC. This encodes CASSPYSGYNEQFF.

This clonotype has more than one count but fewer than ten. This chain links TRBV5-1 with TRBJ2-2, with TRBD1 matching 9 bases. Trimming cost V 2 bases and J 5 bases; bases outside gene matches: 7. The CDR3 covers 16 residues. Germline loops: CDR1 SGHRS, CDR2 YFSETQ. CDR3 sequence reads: CASSLQGASGTGELFF. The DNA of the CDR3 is TGCGCCAGCAGCTTACAGGGGGCATCAGGAACCGGGGAGCTGTTTTTT.

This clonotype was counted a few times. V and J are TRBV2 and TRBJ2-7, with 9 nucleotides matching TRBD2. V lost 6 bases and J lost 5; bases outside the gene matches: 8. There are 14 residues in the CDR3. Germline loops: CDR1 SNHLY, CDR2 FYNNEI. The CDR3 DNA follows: TGTGCCAGCAGCCCTAATGTAGCGGGAGACGAGCAGTACGTC. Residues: CASSPNVAGDEQYV.

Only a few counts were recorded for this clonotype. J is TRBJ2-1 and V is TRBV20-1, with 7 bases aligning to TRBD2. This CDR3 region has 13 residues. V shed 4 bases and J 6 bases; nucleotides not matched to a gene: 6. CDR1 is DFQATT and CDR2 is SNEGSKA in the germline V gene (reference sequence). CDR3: CSATRRLANEQFF. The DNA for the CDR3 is TGCAGTGCTACCCGCCGACTAGCCAATGAGCAGTTCTTC.

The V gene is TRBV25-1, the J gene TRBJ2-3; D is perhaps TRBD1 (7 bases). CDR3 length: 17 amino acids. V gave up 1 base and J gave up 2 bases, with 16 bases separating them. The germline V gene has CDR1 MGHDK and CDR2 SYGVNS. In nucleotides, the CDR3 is TGTGCCAGCAGTGAATGGAGGGGGCTGACACACACAGATACGCAGTATTTT. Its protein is CASSEWRGLTHTDTQYF.

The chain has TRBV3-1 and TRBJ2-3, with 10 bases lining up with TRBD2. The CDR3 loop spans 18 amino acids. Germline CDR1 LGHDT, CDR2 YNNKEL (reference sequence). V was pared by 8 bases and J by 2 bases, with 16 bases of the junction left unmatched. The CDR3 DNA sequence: TGTGCCAGCTGCCTATGGAGGGGTAGCGGGAGGTTCACAGATACGCAGTATTTT. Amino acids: CASCLWRGSGRFTDTQYF.

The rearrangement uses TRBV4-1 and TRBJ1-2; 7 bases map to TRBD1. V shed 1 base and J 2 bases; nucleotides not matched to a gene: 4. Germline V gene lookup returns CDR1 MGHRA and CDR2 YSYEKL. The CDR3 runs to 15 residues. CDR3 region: CASSQADRENYGYTF. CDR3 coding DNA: TGCGCCAGCAGCCAAGCTGACAGGGAGAACTATGGCTACACCTTC.

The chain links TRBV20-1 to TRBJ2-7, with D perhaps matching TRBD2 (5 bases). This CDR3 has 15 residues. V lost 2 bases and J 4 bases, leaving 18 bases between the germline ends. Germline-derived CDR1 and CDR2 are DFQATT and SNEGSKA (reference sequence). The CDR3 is CSARNPMGSAYEQYF. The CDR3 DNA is TGCAGTGCTAGAAACCCAATGGGTAGCGCATACGAGCAGTACTTC.

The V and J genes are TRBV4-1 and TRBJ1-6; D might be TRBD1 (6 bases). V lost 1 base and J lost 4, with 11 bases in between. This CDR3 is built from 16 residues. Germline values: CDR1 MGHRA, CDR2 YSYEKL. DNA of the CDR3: TGCGCCAGCAGCCAAGTTAGGACAGCATATAATTCACCCCTCCACTTT. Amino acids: CASSQVRTAYNSPLHF.

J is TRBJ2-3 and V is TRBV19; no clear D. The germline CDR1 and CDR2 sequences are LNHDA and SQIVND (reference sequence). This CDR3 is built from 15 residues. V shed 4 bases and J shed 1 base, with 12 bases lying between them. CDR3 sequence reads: CASSTRARGTDTQYF. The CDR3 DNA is TGTGCCAGTAGTACTAGGGCTCGGGGCACAGATACGCAGTATTTT.

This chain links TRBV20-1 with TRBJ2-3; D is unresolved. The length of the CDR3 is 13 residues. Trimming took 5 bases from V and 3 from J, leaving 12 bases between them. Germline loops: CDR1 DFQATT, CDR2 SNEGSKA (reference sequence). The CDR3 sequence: CSALSPLTDTQYF. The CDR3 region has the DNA TGCAGTGCTTTATCACCCCTTACAGATACGCAGTATTTT.

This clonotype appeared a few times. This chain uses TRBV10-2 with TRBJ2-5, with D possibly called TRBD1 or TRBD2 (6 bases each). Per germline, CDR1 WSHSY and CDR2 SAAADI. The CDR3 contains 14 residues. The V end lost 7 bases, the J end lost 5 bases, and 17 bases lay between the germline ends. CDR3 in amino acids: CASKRSRGDETQYF. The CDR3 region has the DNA TGCGCCAGCAAAAGGTCTAGGGGGGATGAGACCCAGTACTTC.